These 25 T cell receptor beta chains share one sample of origin, sequenced in a study of blood T cell repertoires in COVID-19. TCRdb's copy holds only in-frame clones and misses some; the assay was immunoSEQ multiplex PCR. The top ten clones hold more than 5.5% of a sample with about 250,000 clones, 65% to 85% of them seen once. Source material: peripheral blood. Every receptor here comes from a human donor in a cohort sampled during active COVID-19.

CDR3 DNA: TGTGCCAGCAGCCGACCAGGGGAGACCCAGTACTTC. Encoded protein: CASSRPGETQYF. The V gene is TRBV13, the J gene TRBJ2-5; TRBD1 might be the D (5 bases). The V gene's germline CDR1 is PRHDT and CDR2 FYEKMQ (reference sequence). Trimming left V 5 bases short and J 5 bases short, with 9 bases between. This CDR3 has 12 residues.

This chain joins TRBV28 and TRBJ2-1; D possibly corresponds to TRBD1 (6 bases). The CDR3 loop spans 14 amino acids. V lost 6 bases to trimming and J lost 3 bases, with 12 bases between them. CDR1 MDHEN and CDR2 SYDVKM come from the germline V gene. The CDR3 loop is CASRGAGNYNEQFF. DNA of the CDR3: TGTGCCAGCAGGGGGGCAGGGAACTACAATGAGCAGTTCTTC.

V is TRBV28 and J is TRBJ1-1, with D uncertain. V lost 7 bases and J 1 base, leaving 4 bases between the germline ends. From germline, CDR1 is MDHEN and CDR2 SYDVKM. The CDR3 totals 11 residues. CDR3: CASTQNTEAFF. As DNA, the CDR3 is TGTGCCAGCACCCAGAACACTGAAGCTTTCTTT.

This clone was seen repeatedly, ten times or more. V and J are TRBV25-1 and TRBJ2-7; D perhaps matches TRBD2 (6 bases). Looked up from germline, CDR1 is MGHDK and CDR2 is SYGVNS. The CDR3 consists of 13 residues. V was trimmed by 6 bases and J by 2 bases, leaving 11 bases between them. The CDR3 sequence: CASRGGRPYEQYF. The CDR3, as DNA: TGTGCCAGCAGGGGGGGACGGCCCTACGAGCAGTACTTC.

V and J are TRBV15 and TRBJ1-2, with D perhaps TRBD1 (5 bases). Germline-derived CDR1 and CDR2 are LNHNV and YYDKDF (reference sequence). V dropped 1 base and J dropped 1 base, with 19 bases sitting between them. This CDR3 is 18 amino acids long. CDR3 DNA sequence: TGTGCCACCAGCAGAGGGGCAGGGATCGAAAGAAGTAACTATGGCTACACCTTC. Translated: CATSRGAGIERSNYGYTF.

This chain links TRBV5-4 with TRBJ2-3; possible D gene TRBD1, 6 bases. The ends were cut back, 2 bases at V and 2 bases at J, with 21 bases in the middle. The CDR3 extends over 18 amino acids. Germline CDR1 and CDR2: SGHNT and YYREEE (reference sequence). CDR3 protein: CASSFRSGGGWDTDTQYF. CDR3 sequence (DNA): TGTGCCAGCAGCTTTAGATCGGGTGGGGGCTGGGACACAGATACGCAGTATTTT.

The chain is built from TRBV15 and TRBJ2-2; no clear D. The germline V and J ends were trimmed by 5 bases and 2 bases, with 3 bases remaining between them. The CDR3 has 12 amino acids. From germline, CDR1 is LNHNV and CDR2 YYDKDF (reference sequence). This CDR3 is CATSSNTGELFF. CDR3 sequence (DNA): TGTGCCACCAGCTCTAACACCGGGGAGCTGTTTTTT.

This clone was seen only once. V usage is TRBV7-2 and J usage is TRBJ2-1; TRBD2 might be the D (6 bases). CDR3 length: 13 residues. V was shortened by 4 bases and J by 9 bases, with 13 bases between the two germline ends. The germline CDR1 and CDR2 sequences are SGHTA and FQGNSA. CDR3 sequence reads: CASSSRRESEQFF. The CDR3, as DNA: TGTGCCAGCAGCTCGAGGAGGGAGAGTGAGCAGTTCTTC.

The rearrangement joins TRBV4-2 to TRBJ1-2; a possible D gene is TRBD1 (5 bases). The CDR3 sequence is 16 residues long. V was shortened by 2 bases and J by 5 bases, with 18 bases between the two germline ends. Germline CDR1 and CDR2: LGHNA and YNFKEQ. The CDR3 is CASSQKGIQGDYGYTF. The DNA of the CDR3 is TGTGCCAGCAGCCAAAAGGGGATTCAAGGGGATTATGGCTACACCTTC.

This clone was detected only a few times. The genes are TRBV28 and TRBJ1-5; 8 bases line up with TRBD1. V shed 7 bases and J 6 bases; nucleotides not matched to a gene: 8. CDR1 MDHEN and CDR2 SYDVKM come from the germline V gene. This CDR3 has 14 amino acids. The CDR3 protein is CASIPGQGGQPQHF. For the CDR3, the DNA is TGTGCCAGCATCCCCGGACAGGGCGGTCAGCCCCAGCATTTT.

This chain uses TRBV11-2 with TRBJ2-3; tentatively, D is TRBD1 (5 bases). In germline, CDR1 is SGHAT, CDR2 FQNNGV. Trimming pared 1 base from V and 2 bases from J, leaving 7 bases between. CDR3 length: 14 amino acids. The CDR3 protein is CASSLGRDTDTQYF. The CDR3 DNA sequence: TGTGCCAGCAGCTTAGGCAGGGACACAGATACGCAGTATTTT.

V gene TRBV7-2 combines with J gene TRBJ1-2; D uncertain. The V end was cut by 1 base, the J end by 4 bases, with 7 bases between. CDR3 length: 13 residues. Germline CDR1 is SGHTA and CDR2 is FQGNSA. CDR3 sequence (DNA): TGTGCCAGCAGCTTAGGCGGGTTCTATGGCTACACCTTC. Protein sequence: CASSLGGFYGYTF.

The gene calls are TRBV24-1 and TRBJ2-5; tentatively, D is TRBD2 (6 bases). The V and J ends lost 5 bases and 0 bases respectively, with 12 bases between them. The germline gives CDR1 KGHDR, CDR2 SFDVKD. The CDR3 covers 15 residues. CDR3 loop: CATSAPSAYQETQYF. In DNA, the CDR3 is TGTGCCACCAGTGCGCCTAGCGCCTACCAAGAGACCCAGTACTTC.

This chain links TRBV30 with TRBJ1-1; D unclear. The CDR3 is 13 residues long. V was pared by 0 bases and J by 4 bases, with 9 bases between. Looked up from germline, CDR1 is GTSNPN and CDR2 is SVGIG (reference sequence). The CDR3 region has the DNA TGTGCCTGGAGTGTAATGGCAACCACTGAAGCTTTCTTT. Its translation: CAWSVMATTEAFF.

This clone appeared a few times. This chain links TRBV28 with TRBJ2-6, with D possibly TRBD1 on 6 matching bases. Germline loops: CDR1 MDHEN, CDR2 SYDVKM. Deletions cut 3 bases from V and 0 bases from J, with 9 bases between. The CDR3 has 16 residues. This CDR3 is CASSLDRYSGANVLTF. In DNA form, the CDR3 reads TGTGCCAGCAGTTTGGACAGATACTCTGGGGCCAACGTCCTGACTTTC.

The chain combines TRBV28 with TRBJ1-5; D ambiguous. V was trimmed by 5 bases and J by 0 bases, leaving 11 bases between them. Germline V gene sequence: CDR1 MDHEN, CDR2 SYDVKM. The length of the CDR3 is 15 residues. The CDR3 DNA reads TGTGCCAGCAGTCCGAGCCAACTTAGCAATCAGCCCCAGCATTTT. Translating it yields CASSPSQLSNQPQHF.

The J gene is TRBJ1-1, the V gene TRBV5-1, with D possibly being TRBD1 (6 bases). Trimming cost V 4 bases and J 0 bases, with 31 bases left between them. Germline V gene data show CDR1 as SGHRS and CDR2 as YFSETQ. CDR3 length: 21 amino acids. The CDR3, as DNA: TGCGCCAGCAGCCGAGGACTTCTACAGGGCGGGAGGTTCGGTTTGAACACTGAAGCTTTCTTT. It encodes CASSRGLLQGGRFGLNTEAFF.

This clone was picked up one time. The CDR3 bases are TGCGCCAGCAGTGAGTTTCTAGCGGGAGGAGACAATGAGCAGTTCTTC. Protein sequence: CASSEFLAGGDNEQFF. This chain uses TRBV10-1 with TRBJ2-1; 11 positions match TRBD2. The trim removed 1 base at V and 5 bases at J, leaving 4 bases unmatched. The CDR3 is 16 amino acids. CDR1 is WNHNN, CDR2 SYGVQD, per germline (reference sequence).

The CDR3 DNA follows: TGTGCCAGCAGTTACTCGAGAGGGGATACGCAGTATTTT. Translating it yields CASSYSRGDTQYF. V and J are TRBV6-5 and TRBJ2-3, with a tentative D call TRBD2 (5 bases). Germline CDR1 MNHEY, CDR2 SVGAGI. The CDR3 is 13 residues long. Trimming stripped 0 bases from V and 6 bases from J, with 7 bases between.

This chain's CDR3 is CASSLGLVEETQYF. The CDR3 bases are TGTGCCAGCAGCTTAGGTCTAGTGGAGGAGACCCAGTACTTC. The genes are TRBV11-2 and TRBJ2-5; D call uncertain. Germline V gives CDR1 SGHAT, CDR2 FQNNGV. CDR3 length: 14 amino acids. V was trimmed by 1 base and J by 5 bases, leaving 11 bases between them.

The rearrangement links TRBV4-1 to TRBJ2-7; the match to TRBD1 covers 7 bases. Germline V gives CDR1 MGHRA, CDR2 YSYEKL. The CDR3 extends over 17 amino acids. J gave up 0 bases and V 0 bases, and 8 bases lay outside the gene matches. The CDR3 loop reads CASSQDRGQASSYEQYF. CDR3 in DNA: TGCGCCAGCAGCCAAGATCGTGGACAGGCAAGCTCCTACGAGCAGTACTTC.

This clone has just a few counts. This chain connects TRBV10-3 to TRBJ1-1; D ambiguous. Looked up from germline, CDR1 is ENHRY and CDR2 is SYGVKD. V lost 2 bases and J lost 0, with 13 bases in between. This CDR3 comprises 16 residues. The CDR3 DNA sequence: TGTGCCATCAGTGAGCGAGGGAGGGAGATGAACACTGAAGCTTTCTTT. Translated, it gives CAISERGREMNTEAFF.

The chain is built from TRBV6-1 and TRBJ1-5; D perhaps matches TRBD1 (6 bases). The CDR3 sequence is 18 residues long. Germline CDR1 and CDR2: MNHNS and SASEGT. V was trimmed by 1 base and J by 0 bases, leaving 16 bases between them. Here the CDR3 DNA reads TGTGCCAGCAGTGAAGGGATGGGTACAGGGAGTAGCAATCAGCCCCAGCATTTT. Protein sequence: CASSEGMGTGSSNQPQHF.

The chain carries TRBV9 and TRBJ2-3; D gene uncertain. The V end was cut by 2 bases, the J end by 2 bases, with 12 bases between. CDR3 length: 15 residues. The germline CDR1 and CDR2 sequences are SGDLS and YYNGEE. The CDR3 coding sequence is TGTGCCAGCAGCGTCATTGGTGAGTCCACAGATACGCAGTATTTT. This encodes CASSVIGESTDTQYF.

The V call is TRBV28, the J call TRBJ1-1; unclear D gene. CDR1 is MDHEN and CDR2 is SYDVKM in the germline V gene. V lost 5 bases and J 0 bases, leaving 10 bases between the germline ends. The CDR3 is 14 amino acids. CDR3 DNA sequence: TGTGCCAGCAGTCCATCAGGAATGAACACTGAAGCTTTCTTT. It specifies CASSPSGMNTEAFF.